One sample yielded the 10 T cell receptor beta chains listed below, sequenced in a study of early T cells in non-severe SARS-CoV-2 infection. MiXCR was run by TCRdb on the 5' RACE reads, yielding one entry per CDR3 protein. The table shows approximately 110,000 distinct CDR3 sequences, with under 15% occurring only once. What was sequenced was whole blood. The source of these receptors is an adult who was a healthcare worker with PCR-confirmed SARS-CoV-2 infection or an uninfected control (not recorded which).

The chain uses TRBV6-5 and TRBJ2-5; 9 bases map to TRBD2. Germline CDR1 reads MNHEY; CDR2 reads SVGAGI. There are 19 residues in the CDR3. Trimming at V came to 2 bases and at J to 5 bases, leaving 18 bases not matched to a gene. CDR3 region: CASSYVTIAGDASSETQYF. The CDR3 nucleotides read TGTGCCAGCAGTTACGTAACAATAGCGGGGGATGCAAGTAGTGAGACCCAGTACTTC.

This clonotype was counted only a few times. The chain joins TRBV5-1 to TRBJ2-1; no clear D gene. The ends were cut back, 0 bases at V and 5 bases at J, with 6 bases in the middle. From germline, CDR1 is SGHRS and CDR2 YFSETQ. The CDR3 runs 13 residues. The CDR3 loop is CASSLGENNEQFF. Here the CDR3 DNA reads TGCGCCAGCAGCTTGGGGGAAAACAATGAGCAGTTCTTC.

The chain couples TRBV3-1 to TRBJ1-2, with 9 nucleotides matching TRBD1. The J segment lost 4 bases and the V segment lost 1 base, leaving 4 bases of the junction unmatched. The CDR3 has 15 amino acids. Germline CDR1 reads LGHDT; CDR2 reads YNNKEL (reference sequence). The CDR3 protein is CASSQVGTGPYGYTF. Written as DNA, the CDR3 is TGTGCCAGCAGCCAAGTTGGGACAGGGCCCTATGGCTACACCTTC.

This clonotype was seen a handful of times. V gene TRBV6-2 or TRBV6-3 combines with J gene TRBJ2-7, with D perhaps TRBD1 (6 bases). The CDR3 extends over 13 amino acids. In germline, CDR1 is MNHEY, CDR2 SVGEGT. Trimming took off 6 bases at V and 3 bases at J, with 12 bases between the two ends. CDR3 sequence reads: CASRSGDVYEQYF. The DNA of the CDR3 is TGTGCCAGCAGGTCAGGGGATGTCTACGAGCAGTACTTC.

Many counts were recorded for this clonotype. The rearrangement links TRBV12-3 or TRBV12-4 to TRBJ1-1, with D possibly TRBD1 on 6 matching bases. The CDR3 totals 13 residues. V shed 6 bases and J shed 5 bases, with 13 bases lying between them. CDR3 residues: CASSYTGLTEAFF. CDR3 nucleotides: TGTGCCAGCAGCTACACAGGGTTAACTGAAGCTTTCTTT.

This clonotype was detected ten times or more. V gene TRBV20-1 combines with J gene TRBJ1-6, with TRBD1 matching over 8 bases. The junction had 4 bases not matched to a gene; V was cut back by 0 bases and J by 3 bases. The germline V gene encodes CDR1 DFQATT and CDR2 SNEGSKA (reference sequence). The CDR3 is 16 residues long. The CDR3 coding sequence is TGCAGTGCTAGAGATGGACAGGGCTTCTATAATTCACCCCTCCACTTT. Translation gives CSARDGQGFYNSPLHF.

DNA for the CDR3: TGTGCCAGCAGCAACGGAATGAGCTACACCTTC. Translating it yields CASSNGMSYTF. The rearrangement links TRBV28 to TRBJ1-2; D ambiguous. The germline gives CDR1 MDHEN, CDR2 SYDVKM. This CDR3 is 11 amino acids long. Trimming took 6 bases from V and 9 from J, leaving 11 bases between them.

This clonotype was seen only a few times. The chain recombines TRBV20-1 with TRBJ1-2; D gene unclear. This CDR3 is 14 amino acids long. V lost 5 bases and J 5 bases, leaving 18 bases between the germline ends. CDR1 DFQATT and CDR2 SNEGSKA come from the germline V gene (reference sequence). CDR3 sequence: CSAPEPPGVYGYTF. In nucleotides, the CDR3 is TGCAGTGCTCCTGAGCCCCCCGGGGTTTATGGCTACACCTTC.

This chain joins TRBV13 and TRBJ2-3; D might be TRBD2 (6 bases). The germline V gene encodes CDR1 PRHDT and CDR2 FYEKMQ (reference sequence). This CDR3 is 15 amino acids long. The V end lost 2 bases, the J end lost 0 bases, and 9 bases lay between the germline ends. CDR3 protein: CASSLRGLSTDTQYF. CDR3 in DNA: TGTGCCAGCAGCTTAAGGGGACTCAGCACAGATACGCAGTATTTT.

Only a few counts were recorded for this clonotype. This chain connects TRBV7-8 to TRBJ1-4, with D possibly matching TRBD1 (5 bases). CDR3 length equals 14 residues. Germline V gene data show CDR1 as SGHVS and CDR2 as FQNEAQ. The germline V and J ends were trimmed by 1 base and 8 bases, with 11 bases remaining between them. The CDR3: CASSLDRFDEKLFF. For the CDR3, the DNA is TGTGCCAGCAGCTTAGACAGGTTTGACGAAAAACTGTTTTTT.